The clone carrying this T cell receptor beta chain was counted at least ten times. This record comes from a study of response to subunit inactivated influenza vaccine. TCRdb called the RT-PCR reads again in MiXCR, with one record for every CDR3 protein. The sample includes about 300,000 distinct CDR3 sequences, around 20% of them seen just once. The specimen was PBMCs from blood, collected about 20 months after vaccination. The sequence was obtained from a man in his fifties or sixties who received an inactivated influenza vaccine.

The CDR3 is CASSLTNYGYTF. The CDR3 coding sequence is TGTGCCAGCAGCTTAACTAACTATGGCTACACCTTC. The J gene is TRBJ1-2, the V gene TRBV7-9, with D hard to call. CDR3 size: 12 residues. Germline V gene data show CDR1 as SEHNR and CDR2 as FQNEAQ (reference sequence). V was clipped by 2 bases and J by 0 bases, with 1 base between them. Full variable domain (remainder filled in from reference TRBV7-9 and TRBJ1-2): DTGVSQNPRHKITKRGQNVTFRCDPISEHNRLYWYRQTLGQGPEFLTYFQNEAQLEKSRLLSDRFSAERPKGSFSTLEIQRTEQGDSAMYLCASSLTNYGYTFGSGTRLTVV.